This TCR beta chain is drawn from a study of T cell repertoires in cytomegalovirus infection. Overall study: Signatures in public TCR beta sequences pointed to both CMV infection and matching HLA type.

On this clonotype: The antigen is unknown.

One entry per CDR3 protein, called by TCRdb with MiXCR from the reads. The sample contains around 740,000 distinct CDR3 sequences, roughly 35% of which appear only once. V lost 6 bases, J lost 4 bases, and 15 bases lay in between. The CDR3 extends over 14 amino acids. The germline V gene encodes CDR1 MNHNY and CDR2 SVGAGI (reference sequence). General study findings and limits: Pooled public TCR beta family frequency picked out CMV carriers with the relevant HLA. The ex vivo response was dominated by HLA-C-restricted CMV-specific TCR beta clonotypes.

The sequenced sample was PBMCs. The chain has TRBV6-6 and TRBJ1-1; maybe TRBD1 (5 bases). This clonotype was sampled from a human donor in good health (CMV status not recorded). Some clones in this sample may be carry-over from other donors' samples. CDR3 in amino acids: CASRTGGRATEAFF. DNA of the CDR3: TGTGCCAGCAGGACGGGAGGCAGGGCCACTGAAGCTTTCTTT.